These T cell receptor beta chains were read from a single sample in a study of cytomegalovirus exposure and HLA in healthy donors. Assay: immunoSEQ multiplex PCR; the TCRdb copy retains only in-frame clones and omits some. This table holds about 83,000 clones, about four fifths found once. Sequenced: PBMCs. The receptors derive from a woman in her 30s in good health and CMV-seronegative. Each CDR3 is given with its conserved first and last residue. Fields, in order: J gene, D gene, clone size, V gene, CDR3 DNA, CDR3 protein. A D gene is named only where the DNA matches it firmly. Clone size is stated in some rows and not others, as once, few, many or a class when expanded.

J: TRBJ1-4
D: NA
size: NA
V: TRBV28
DNA: TGTGCCACCCTTCCACAGGGAAATGAAAAACTGTTTTTT
CDR3: CATLPQGNEKLFF

J: TRBJ2-5
D: NA
size: few
V: TRBV7-2
DNA: TGTGCCAGCAGCATCAACAACTACCAGCGGGTTCAAGAGACCCAGTACTTC
CDR3: CASSINNYQRVQETQYF

J: TRBJ2-1
D: NA
size: NA
V: TRBV6-4
DNA: TGTGCCAGCAGTGATGAGCGGAGTTCCTCCTACAATGAGCAGTTCTTC
CDR3: CASSDERSSSYNEQFF

J: TRBJ2-5
D: TRBD2
size: NA
V: TRBV5-6
DNA: TGTGCCAGCAGCTTGAGTATAGCGGGAGAGAACTTC
CDR3: CASSLSIAGENF

J: TRBJ1-2
D: NA
size: NA
V: TRBV28
DNA: TGTGCCAGCAGCAAACAGGGAATAGGTGGCTACACCTTC
CDR3: CASSKQGIGGYTF

J: TRBJ2-7
D: NA
size: NA
V: TRBV6-6
DNA: TGTGCCAGCACCAAATCCGCGGGGCCTCCCCCCTACGAGCAGTACTTC
CDR3: CASTKSAGPPPYEQYF

J: TRBJ1-5
D: TRBD1
size: few
V: TRBV6-5
DNA: TGTGCCAGCAGTGAGGGACAGGTAAATCAGCCCCAGCATTTT
CDR3: CASSEGQVNQPQHF

J: TRBJ1-4
D: NA
size: NA
V: TRBV2
DNA: TGTGCCAGCAGGGAATTCGGTAATGAAAAACTGTTTTTT
CDR3: CASREFGNEKLFF

J: TRBJ2-5
D: TRBD1
size: NA
V: TRBV7-9
DNA: TGTTCCAGCAGCTTAGGGACAGAAGAGACCCAGTACTTC
CDR3: CSSSLGTEETQYF

J: TRBJ1-2
D: NA
size: NA
V: TRBV29-1
DNA: TGCAGCGTTGAGGGTGGCGGCTACAACTATGGCTACACCTTC
CDR3: CSVEGGGYNYGYTF

J: TRBJ1-3
D: NA
size: NA
V: TRBV7-9
DNA: TGTGCCAGCGCCCTCCCGGACAGTCCTGGAAACACCATATATTTT
CDR3: CASALPDSPGNTIYF

J: TRBJ2-7
D: TRBD2
size: NA
V: TRBV7-2
DNA: TGTGCCAGCAGTCAGGGGAGCGGGAGGGTGGGCGAGCAGTACTTC
CDR3: CASSQGSGRVGEQYF

J: TRBJ2-7
D: NA
size: few
V: TRBV10-3
DNA: TGTGCCATCAGTGCTCAGAAGTCTTCCTACGAGCAGTACTTC
CDR3: CAISAQKSSYEQYF

J: TRBJ1-2
D: NA
size: NA
V: TRBV6-5
DNA: TGTGCCAGCAGTTCCTACGGGACACCCGACGGCGGCTACACCTTC
CDR3: CASSSYGTPDGGYTF

J: TRBJ2-7
D: TRBD2
size: NA
V: TRBV7-9
DNA: TGTGCCAGCAGCCCTCCGGGAGGGTCCAACTACGAGCAGTACTTC
CDR3: CASSPPGGSNYEQYF

J: TRBJ2-7
D: TRBD2
size: few
V: TRBV5-1
DNA: TGCGCCAGCAGCTTGACTAGCGGGGTTACCTACGAGCAGTACTTC
CDR3: CASSLTSGVTYEQYF

J: TRBJ2-5
D: NA
size: few
V: TRBV6-5
DNA: TGTGCCAGCAGTTACACTGCGGAGACCCAGTACTTC
CDR3: CASSYTAETQYF

J: TRBJ2-6
D: TRBD1
size: NA
V: TRBV7-8
DNA: TGTGCCAGCAGCCGATACCCTCCGGGACAGGGGGTGTCTGGGGCCAACGTCCTGACTTTC
CDR3: CASSRYPPGQGVSGANVLTF

J: TRBJ1-4
D: NA
size: NA
V: TRBV19
DNA: TGTGCCAGTAAGGGAGCCGGTAATGAAAAACTGTTTTTT
CDR3: CASKGAGNEKLFF

J: TRBJ2-1
D: TRBD1
size: NA
V: TRBV10-3
DNA: TGTGCCTCAACTGATAGGGGCCGGGACAGCCACAATGAGCAGTTCTTC
CDR3: CASTDRGRDSHNEQFF

J: TRBJ2-4
D: NA
size: once
V: TRBV14
DNA: TGTGCCAGCAGCCAAGGGGGACTAGCCAAAAACATTCAGTACTTC
CDR3: CASSQGGLAKNIQYF

J: TRBJ2-7
D: NA
size: NA
V: TRBV2
DNA: TGTGCCAGCAGGCCTCGCCCAGGTAGAACCTACGAGCAGTACTTC
CDR3: CASRPRPGRTYEQYF

J: TRBJ2-1
D: NA
size: NA
V: TRBV25-1
DNA: TGTGCCAGCAGTGACTTCTTGTCCAATGAGCAGTTCTTC
CDR3: CASSDFLSNEQFF

J: TRBJ1-1
D: NA
size: NA
V: TRBV7-9
DNA: TGTGCCAGCAGCCCCCGCGGGAGGAACACTGAAGCTTTCTTT
CDR3: CASSPRGRNTEAFF

J: TRBJ2-7
D: TRBD1
size: NA
V: TRBV7-2
DNA: TGTGCCAGCAGCTTCGGGACAGGGGGGTCCTACGAGCAGTACTTC
CDR3: CASSFGTGGSYEQYF

J: TRBJ2-2
D: TRBD1
size: few
V: TRBV15
DNA: TGTGCCACCAGCAGAGAGAACAGGGGCACCGGGGAGCTGTTTTTT
CDR3: CATSRENRGTGELFF

J: TRBJ1-4
D: TRBD1
size: NA
V: TRBV5-1
DNA: TGCGCCAGCAGCCCACTCCGGACAGGGGGGCACGAAAAACTGTTTTTT
CDR3: CASSPLRTGGHEKLFF

J: TRBJ2-7
D: NA
size: NA
V: TRBV28
DNA: TGTGCCAGCAGCCCTGGTTATGGGTGGAGCTCCTACGGGCAGTACTTC
CDR3: CASSPGYGWSSYGQYF

J: TRBJ1-2
D: NA
size: NA
V: TRBV11-2
DNA: TGTGCCAGCAGCTCGTACCTAGCGAAGGGGCATGGCTACACCTTC
CDR3: CASSSYLAKGHGYTF

J: TRBJ2-7
D: NA
size: NA
V: TRBV7-9
DNA: TGTTCCAGCAGCTTATTGGCCCTGGGGGCACCCTACGAGCAGTACTTC
CDR3: CSSSLLALGAPYEQYF

J: TRBJ1-1
D: NA
size: NA
V: TRBV28
DNA: TGTGCCAGCAGATTAAGCCCCACTGAAGCTTTCTTT
CDR3: CASRLSPTEAFF

J: TRBJ2-3
D: NA
size: NA
V: TRBV10-3
DNA: TGTGCCATCAGTGCTGGCCCGGGGAGGACTAGCACAGATACGCAGTATTTT
CDR3: CAISAGPGRTSTDTQYF

J: TRBJ1-1
D: TRBD1
size: once
V: TRBV6-5
DNA: TGTGCCAGCAGCTCCGACAGGGGGCGGATCACTGAAGCTTTCTTT
CDR3: CASSSDRGRITEAFF

J: TRBJ1-2
D: TRBD1
size: NA
V: TRBV28
DNA: TGTGCCAGCAGTTTAGGGGAGGTGGTCGAGCCACAGGGGGCGCGGGGCTACACCTTC
CDR3: CASSLGEVVEPQGARGYTF

J: TRBJ2-1
D: TRBD1
size: few
V: TRBV6-6
DNA: TGTGCCAGCAGTTACGGGACAGGAATGTACAATGAGCAGTTCTTC
CDR3: CASSYGTGMYNEQFF

J: TRBJ1-1
D: NA
size: NA
V: TRBV7-3
DNA: TGTGCCAGCAGCGCCGGGGGAAACACTGAAGCTTTCTTT
CDR3: CASSAGGNTEAFF

J: TRBJ1-1
D: TRBD1
size: NA
V: TRBV6-5
DNA: TGTGCCAGCAGCCGAACAGGGGTAACTGAAGCTTTCTTT
CDR3: CASSRTGVTEAFF

J: TRBJ1-2
D: NA
size: NA
V: TRBV11-2
DNA: TGTGCCAGCAGTCTAGGGGGGGGAAACTATGGCTACACCTTC
CDR3: CASSLGGGNYGYTF

J: TRBJ2-3
D: NA
size: NA
V: TRBV14
DNA: TGTGCCAGCGGAGGAACTACGCAGTATTTT
CDR3: CASGGTTQYF

J: TRBJ2-5
D: TRBD1
size: NA
V: TRBV4-1
DNA: TGCGCCAGCAGCTCAGGGACAGGGAATCAAGAGACCCAGTACTTC
CDR3: CASSSGTGNQETQYF

J: TRBJ2-4
D: NA
size: NA
V: TRBV14
DNA: TGTGCCAGCAGCCACAGAGGAGGGGGCAGTTGGATTCAGTACTTC
CDR3: CASSHRGGGSWIQYF

J: TRBJ2-1
D: TRBD2
size: NA
V: TRBV2
DNA: TGTGCCAGCCACAGGCGGGAGAGCCTTAACAATGAGCAGTTCTTC
CDR3: CASHRRESLNNEQFF

J: TRBJ1-2
D: NA
size: NA
V: TRBV19
DNA: TGTGCCAGTAGTATCGACAGGTTCGTGTATGGCTACACCTTC
CDR3: CASSIDRFVYGYTF

J: TRBJ2-2
D: TRBD1
size: NA
V: TRBV28
DNA: TGTGCCAGCAGTCCGGGGGGACAGGGTCCCGGGGAGCTGTTTTTT
CDR3: CASSPGGQGPGELFF

J: TRBJ2-1
D: TRBD1
size: NA
V: TRBV4-2
DNA: TGTGCCAGCAGCCACCTACCGACAGGGGAAGGTCATGAGCAGTTCTTC
CDR3: CASSHLPTGEGHEQFF

J: TRBJ1-4
D: TRBD1
size: NA
V: TRBV18
DNA: TGTGCCAGCTCAGGCGGACAGGGGCGCAATGAAAAACTGTTTTTT
CDR3: CASSGGQGRNEKLFF

J: TRBJ2-7
D: NA
size: NA
V: TRBV10-3
DNA: TGTGCCAGCCACTCAGGGGGGGAGCAGTACTTC
CDR3: CASHSGGEQYF

J: TRBJ1-2
D: NA
size: NA
V: TRBV6-1
DNA: TGTGCCAGCAGTCCTAACAGAGGCTACACCTTC
CDR3: CASSPNRGYTF

J: TRBJ2-3
D: TRBD1
size: few
V: TRBV6-1
DNA: TGTGCCACCTCTGAACGGGACAGGGGGAATACGCAGTATTTT
CDR3: CATSERDRGNTQYF

J: TRBJ1-2
D: TRBD1
size: NA
V: TRBV29-1
DNA: TGCAGCGTCGGGGGCGGCAGGGGGAAGGAGGGCTACACCTTC
CDR3: CSVGGGRGKEGYTF

J: TRBJ1-2
D: NA
size: NA
V: TRBV11-2
DNA: TGTGCCAGCAGCGCTCCGAGGACGTCCGCGCGGGCCTTC
CDR3: CASSAPRTSARAF

J: TRBJ1-4
D: TRBD1
size: few
V: TRBV19
DNA: TGTGCCAGTAGCCCGACAGGGTGGGGTGAAAAACTGTTTTTT
CDR3: CASSPTGWGEKLFF

J: TRBJ1-2
D: TRBD1
size: NA
V: TRBV20-1
DNA: TGCAGTGCTAGAGATTTGGACAGGGGGGCCTTC
CDR3: CSARDLDRGAF

J: TRBJ1-3
D: NA
size: NA
V: TRBV6-5
DNA: TGTGCCAGCAGTTACGGAGGAGCTGGAAACACCATATATTTT
CDR3: CASSYGGAGNTIYF